One sample yielded the 2 T cell receptor beta chains listed below, sequenced in a study of blood T cell repertoires in COVID-19. The table came from immunoSEQ multiplex PCR; TCRdb's copy has only in-frame clones and leaves some out. The sample lists some 490,000 clones; about 85% were seen once. The specimen was PBMCs or T cells enriched from blood (not recorded which). The source of these receptors is a woman aged 60-75 years who had recovered from COVID-19.

The chain employs TRBV5-1 and TRBJ1-4; D is perhaps TRBD1 (5 bases). V dropped 0 bases and J dropped 5 bases, with 11 bases sitting between them. The CDR3 sequence is 15 residues long. Germline CDR1 SGHRS, CDR2 YFSETQ. The CDR3 reads CASSLAGGDNEKLFF. CDR3 coding DNA: TGCGCCAGCAGCTTGGCCGGGGGAGACAATGAAAAACTGTTTTTT.

The chain employs TRBV6-5 and TRBJ1-1; perhaps TRBD1 as D (5 bases). Germline CDR1 and CDR2: MNHEY and SVGAGI. The CDR3 covers 16 residues. With 2 bases removed from V and 1 base from J, the gap between germline ends came to 14 bases. The CDR3 DNA follows: TGTGCCAGCAGTTACGAGTTTGGGGGAGGGAACACTGAAGCTTTCTTT. Residues: CASSYEFGGGNTEAFF.